This TCR beta chain is drawn from a study of blood T cell repertoires in COVID-19. Sequenced by immunoSEQ multiplex PCR; TCRdb stores in-frame clones only, minus some. The repertoire holds over 14,000 clones, with approximately 88% as singletons. The J segment lost 8 bases and the V segment lost 5 bases, leaving 11 bases of the junction unmatched. Germline V lookup: CDR1 SGHTA, CDR2 FQGNSA. This CDR3 has 15 amino acids. The chain couples TRBV7-2 to TRBJ2-1; 8 nucleotides match TRBD2. This sequence originates from a human donor in a cohort sampled during active COVID-19. The source material was peripheral blood. CDR3 nucleotide sequence: TGTGCCAGCAGCCTAGGGGGACTAGACGTCCATGAGCAGTTCTTC. Its translation is CASSLGGLDVHEQFF. Together with reference TRBV7-2 and TRBJ2-1, the CDR3 gives the full variable domain: GAGVSQSPSNKVTEKGKDVELRCDPISGHTALYWYRQSLGQGLEFLIYFQGNSAPDKSGLPSDRFSAERTGGSVSTLTIQRTQQEDSAVYLCASSLGGLDVHEQFFGPGTRLTVL.